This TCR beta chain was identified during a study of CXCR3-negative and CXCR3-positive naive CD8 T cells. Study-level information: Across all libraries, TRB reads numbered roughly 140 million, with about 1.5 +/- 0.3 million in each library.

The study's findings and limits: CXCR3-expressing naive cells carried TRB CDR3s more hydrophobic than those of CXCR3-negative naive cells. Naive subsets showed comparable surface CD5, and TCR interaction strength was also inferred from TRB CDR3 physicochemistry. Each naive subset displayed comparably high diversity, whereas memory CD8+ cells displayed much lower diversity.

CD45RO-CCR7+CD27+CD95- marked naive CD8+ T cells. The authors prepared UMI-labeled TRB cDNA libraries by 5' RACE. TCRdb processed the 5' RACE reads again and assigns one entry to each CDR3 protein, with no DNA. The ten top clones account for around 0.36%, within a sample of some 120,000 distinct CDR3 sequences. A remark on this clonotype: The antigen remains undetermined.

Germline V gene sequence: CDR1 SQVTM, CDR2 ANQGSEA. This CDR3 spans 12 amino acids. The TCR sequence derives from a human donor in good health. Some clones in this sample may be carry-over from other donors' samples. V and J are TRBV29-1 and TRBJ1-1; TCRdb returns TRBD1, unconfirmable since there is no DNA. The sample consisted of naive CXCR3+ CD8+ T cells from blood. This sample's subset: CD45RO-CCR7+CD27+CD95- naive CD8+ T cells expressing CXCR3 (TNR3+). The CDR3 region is CSGGQGTAEAFF.